The source of this T cell receptor beta chain is a study of blood T cell repertoires in COVID-19. The overall study: Researchers got acute and convalescent COVID-19 samples from the United States, Italy and Spain. T cells, B-cell-depleted T cells, or PBMCs supplied cDNA or gDNA.

Germline values: CDR1 SGDLS, CDR2 YYNGEE. V lost 0 bases and J lost 8, with 11 bases in between. The CDR3 is 14 residues long. The sample holds a few counts of this clone. Per the original methods: Reference gene primers were amplified, and this amplification served to estimate nucleated cell counts. Here immunoSEQ multiplex PCR was the method, and the copy in TCRdb shows in-frame clones only, minus some. Clonal size and the V and J genes are those of that table, whereas D and trimming came from the DNA. Of roughly 120,000 clones listed, approximately 89% are singletons. The TCR originated in a man in his forties or fifties with acute or convalescent COVID-19. Sequencing used peripheral blood. The chain is built from TRBV9 and TRBJ1-4, with D uncertain. The CDR3 region has the DNA TGTGCCAGCAGCGTAGATCCCAAGCCAGAAAAACTGTTTTTT. Translating gives CASSVDPKPEKLFF. The full variable domain, rest sourced from reference TRBV9 and TRBJ1-4, is DSGVTQTPKHLITATGQRVTLRCSPRSGDLSVYWYQQSLDQGLQFLIQYYNGEERAKGNILERFSAQQFPDLHSELNLSSLELGDSALYFCASSVDPKPEKLFFGSGTQLSVL.